This T cell receptor (beta chain) came from a study of regulatory T cells. The PCR used 52 TRBV and 13 TRBJ primers. Clones were read by immunoSEQ multiplex PCR, and TCRdb kept only the in-frame ones, dropping some. The data contain about 29,000 clones, about nine tenths of them seen just once; the ten biggest clones take up approximately 1.5%. The CDR3 runs 12 residues. Trimming took off 2 bases at V and 10 bases at J, with 11 bases between the two ends. The V gene's germline CDR1 is MDHEN and CDR2 SYDVKM. Study observations and caveats: In CD3G-deficient patients, conventional CD4+ T cells were enriched for hydrophobic CDR3 residues at positions 6 and 7.

Regarding this clone: Its specificity is not known.

Input material: conventional CD4+ T cells sorted from blood. This receptor was identified in a person under 30 with CD3G deficiency. The rearrangement uses TRBV28 and TRBJ1-1, with D possibly being TRBD1 (5 bases). As DNA, the CDR3 is TGTGCCAGCAGTTTAAGTAAGGGGCCAGCTTTCTTT. This codes for CASSLSKGPAFF. Combining the CDR3 with reference TRBV28 and TRBJ1-1 gives the whole variable domain DVKVTQSSRYLVKRTGEKVFLECVQDMDHENMFWYRQDPGLGLRLIYFSYDVKMKEKGDIPEGYSVSREKKERFSLILESASTNQTSMYLCASSLSKGPAFFGQGTRLTVV.